The 22 T cell receptor beta chains below were found in one sample sequenced in a study of T cells expressing NK-cell markers. TCRdb reanalyzed the 5' RACE reads, giving one entry per CDR3 protein sequence and no DNA. Recorded here are approximately 420,000 distinct CDR3 sequences; the top ten clones represent about 10%. The sequenced material came from blood T cells: a sorted CD56 or NKG2C T cell subset, CD4+ or CD8+ T cells, or bulk PBMC T cells (not recorded which). The source is a woman aged 50 to 65 in good health.

The chain's CDR3 is CASSPHRDSKDEQFF. This chain connects TRBV11-1 to TRBJ2-1. The CDR3 has 15 residues. Germline assignment: CDR1 SGHAT and CDR2 FQDESV (reference sequence).

The rearrangement links TRBV29-1 to TRBJ1-1; TCRdb proposes TRBD1, but this gene call is untestable without DNA. The germline V gene encodes CDR1 SQVTM and CDR2 ANQGSEA. The CDR3 is 14 amino acids. This CDR3 is CSAWDRGRATEAFF.

This chain joins TRBV4-1 and TRBJ2-5; TCRdb outputs TRBD2, but without DNA this stays unchecked. Germline V gene data show CDR1 as MGHRA and CDR2 as YSYEKL. This CDR3 contains 15 residues. The CDR3: CASSQGPREGETQYF.

J is TRBJ2-1 and V is TRBV2. The V gene's germline CDR1 is SNHLY and CDR2 FYNNEI. The CDR3 extends over 15 amino acids. CDR3 region: CASSEVVQAYNEQFF.

The CDR3 here is CSASVAAGNTIYF. The chain has TRBV20-1 and TRBJ1-3. CDR3 length equals 13 residues. Germline CDR1 is DFQATT and CDR2 is SNEGSKA (reference sequence).

The rearrangement joins TRBV30 to TRBJ2-7. Germline CDR1 reads GTSNPN; CDR2 reads SVGIG (reference sequence). The CDR3 is 11 residues long. This CDR3 is CAWRDRYEQYF.

The chain is built from TRBV5-1 and TRBJ2-7; lacking DNA, the TRBD1 call made by TCRdb goes unchecked. Germline CDR1 reads SGHRS; CDR2 reads YFSETQ. The CDR3 has 16 amino acids. The CDR3 loop reads CASSLTKGGSSYEQYF.

This sequence joins TRBV3-1 and TRBJ1-5. CDR3 length equals 14 residues. In germline, CDR1 is LGHDT, CDR2 YNNKEL (reference sequence). CDR3 amino acids: CASSLERSGQPQHF.

This chain joins TRBV12-3 or TRBV12-4 and TRBJ1-5; lacking DNA, the TRBD1 call made by TCRdb goes unchecked. The CDR3 is 14 amino acids. This chain's CDR3 is CASSLAGHLLPQHF.

This rearrangement joins TRBV7-2 to TRBJ2-2. This CDR3 contains 14 residues. Germline values: CDR1 SGHTA, CDR2 FQGNSA. This chain's CDR3 is CASAVVEWSGELFF.

The gene calls are TRBV7-3 and TRBJ2-5; the D call of TRBD2 rests on TCRdb alone, since no DNA is present to check it. Germline assignment: CDR1 SGHTA and CDR2 FQGTGA. The CDR3 is made up of 14 amino acids. CDR3 sequence: CASSHSGGGETQYF. Full variable domain (rest looked up from reference TRBV7-3 and TRBJ2-5): GAGVSQTPSNKVTEKGKYVELRCDPISGHTALYWYRQSLGQGPEFLIYFQGTGAADDSGLPNDRFFAVRPEGSVSTLKIQRTERGDSAVYLCASSHSGGGETQYFGPGTRLLVL.

This rearrangement joins TRBV7-8 to TRBJ2-5; TCRdb picks TRBD2, but there is no DNA to check that call. This CDR3 contains 15 residues. Germline V gene lookup returns CDR1 SGHVS and CDR2 FQNEAQ. CDR3: CASSFLAGRQETQYF. Based on the CDR3 plus reference TRBV7-8 and TRBJ2-5, the full variable domain is GAGVSQSPRYKVAKRGQDVALRCDPISGHVSLFWYQQALGQGPEFLTYFQNEAQLDKSGLPSDRFFAERPEGSVSTLKIQRTQQEDSAVYLCASSFLAGRQETQYFGPGTRLLVL.

The genes are TRBV15 and TRBJ2-1; checking the TCRdb D call of TRBD1 is not possible without DNA. Germline V CDR1 and CDR2: LNHNV, YYDKDF (reference sequence). The CDR3 is made up of 13 amino acids. CDR3 protein: CATSRDSGAEQFF.

The rearrangement uses TRBV12-5 and TRBJ2-1; there is no DNA to check the TCRdb D call of TRBD2. Germline assignment: CDR1 LGHNT and CDR2 FRNRAP. This CDR3 spans 14 amino acids. The CDR3: CASGLRGASNEQFF.

The J gene is TRBJ2-3, the V gene TRBV4-2; as DNA is missing, the TRBD2 call by TCRdb cannot be tested. The CDR3 contains 16 residues. Germline CDR1 is LGHNA and CDR2 is YNFKEQ. The CDR3 spells CASSQDAGDRSYTQYF.

This rearrangement joins TRBV7-9 to TRBJ2-1; TCRdb's D call of TRBD2 is untestable without DNA. This CDR3 is 18 amino acids long. CDR1 is SEHNR, CDR2 FQNEAQ, per germline (reference sequence). The chain's CDR3 is CASSRGLAGGSTVNEQFF.

The chain joins TRBV4-1 to TRBJ2-3; no DNA is available, so the TRBD1 call from TCRdb remains unchecked. The CDR3 is made up of 15 amino acids. CDR1 and CDR2 (germline): MGHRA, YSYEKL. This CDR3 reads CASSARDRTTDTQYF.

This sequence joins TRBV20-1 and TRBJ2-7; as DNA is missing, the TRBD2 call by TCRdb cannot be tested. Germline assignment: CDR1 DFQATT and CDR2 SNEGSKA (reference sequence). This CDR3 is 14 amino acids long. CDR3 amino acids: CSALTRGNLYEQYF.

The J gene is TRBJ2-7, the V gene TRBV29-1; TCRdb's D gene call, TRBD2, goes unchecked for lack of DNA. CDR3 length: 14 amino acids. The germline gives CDR1 SQVTM, CDR2 ANQGSEA. CDR3 sequence: CSVVNRLGGDEQYF.

CDR3 residues: CASSRTYPYNEQFF. The V and J genes are TRBV27 and TRBJ2-1; lacking DNA, the TRBD1 call made by TCRdb goes unchecked. This CDR3 is 14 amino acids long. Germline-derived CDR1 and CDR2 are MNHEY and SMNVEV (reference sequence).

The chain is built from TRBV4-1 and TRBJ2-2. The CDR3 has 17 residues. CDR1 is MGHRA and CDR2 is YSYEKL in the germline V gene. The CDR3 is CASSQGLGHKGTGELFF.

This chain joins TRBV20-1 and TRBJ2-1. This CDR3 spans 16 amino acids. CDR1 and CDR2 from the germline V gene are DFQATT and SNEGSKA (reference sequence). The CDR3 loop reads CSARDLAGAFYNEQFF.